This TCR beta chain was profiled in a study of early T cells in non-severe SARS-CoV-2 infection. TCRdb re-called the 5' RACE reads with MiXCR, one entry per CDR3 protein. The sample holds roughly 53,000 distinct CDR3 sequences, approximately 10% seen once. Trimming took 7 bases from V and 4 from J, leaving 15 bases between them. In germline, CDR1 is SQVTM, CDR2 ANQGSEA. CDR3 size: 13 residues. The chain is built from TRBV29-1 and TRBJ2-3; D is tentatively TRBD1 or TRBD2 (6 bases each). This TCR derives from an adult who was a healthcare worker with PCR-confirmed SARS-CoV-2 infection or an uninfected control (not recorded which). The sample consisted of whole blood, taken at baseline. Here the CDR3 reads CSGRGGRSDTQYF. The CDR3, as DNA: TGCAGCGGGCGAGGGGGGCGGTCAGATACGCAGTATTTT.